A selection of T cell receptor beta chains follows, all from one sample in a study of blood T cell repertoires in COVID-19. This table comes from immunoSEQ multiplex PCR, and its TCRdb copy is limited to in-frame clones, with some not included. The profile shows hundreds of thousands of clones, about four fifths of them singletons. Material: peripheral blood. Source of these receptors: a woman older than 75 with acute or convalescent COVID-19. Both conserved end residues are part of each CDR3. D genes are given only for firm matches. Where a row states a size, it is once, few, many or the class of an expanded clone; other rows omit it.

d_call	v_call	cdr3_length	clone_size	j_call	cdr3_nt	cdr3_aa
TRBD2	TRBV19	15	-	TRBJ2-1	TGTGCCAGTACCGCCGGGACTAGGGGGGTCAATGAGCAGTTCTTC	CASTAGTRGVNEQFF
TRBD1	TRBV30	12	-	TRBJ1-2	TGTGCCTGGAGGGGACAGTACTATGGCTACACCTTC	CAWRGQYYGYTF
-	TRBV4-2	16	once	TRBJ1-4	TGTGCCAGCAGCCAAGAGCCCCTAACAACTAATGAAAAACTGTTTTTT	CASSQEPLTTNEKLFF
-	TRBV28	14	-	TRBJ2-7	TGTGCCAGCAGTTTAACCAGGGAAACAAGCGAGCAGTACTTC	CASSLTRETSEQYF
-	TRBV19	11	few	TRBJ1-1	TGTGCCAGCTCTGGGCAGGGGAAAGCTTTCTTT	CASSGQGKAFF
TRBD1	TRBV19	14	-	TRBJ1-3	TGTGCCAGTACCGTCAAGGGGGCTAGAAACACCATATATTTT	CASTVKGARNTIYF
-	TRBV9	19	-	TRBJ1-3	TGTGCCAGCAGCGCCCTCGGCGGGCGCGGTTTGAGCTCTGGAAACACCATATATTTT	CASSALGGRGLSSGNTIYF
TRBD1	TRBV6-2/TRBV6-3	18	-	TRBJ2-2	TGTGCCAGCAGTTACTCGAGAGGGACAGGGATTAACACCGGGGAGCTGTTTTTT	CASSYSRGTGINTGELFF
-	TRBV28	16	-	TRBJ2-6	TGTGCCAGCAGTGGGGAGACCTTATCAGGGGCCAACGTCCTGACTTTC	CASSGETLSGANVLTF
TRBD1	TRBV5-1	14	-	TRBJ2-3	TGCGCCAGCAGCGCGGACAGGATGAGAGATACGCAGTATTTT	CASSADRMRDTQYF
-	TRBV4-2	15	-	TRBJ1-1	TGTGCCAGCAGCCAAGAACACGACAGGTACACTGAAGCTTTCTTT	CASSQEHDRYTEAFF
TRBD1	TRBV18	13	-	TRBJ1-1	TGTGCCAGCTCACAGGGGGCGAACACTGAAGCTTTCTTT	CASSQGANTEAFF
-	TRBV19	14	-	TRBJ1-4	TGTGCCAGTAGTATACCCGGGGCTAATGAAAAACTGTTTTTT	CASSIPGANEKLFF
TRBD2	TRBV3-1/TRBV3-2	15	-	TRBJ2-4	TGTGCCAGCAGCCTCCGGGGGGACCTAGTGAACATTCAGTACTTC	CASSLRGDLVNIQYF
TRBD1	TRBV10-1	16	-	TRBJ1-4	TGCGCCAGCAGAGACAGGGGGATGGTCGGGAATGAAAAACTGTTTTTT	CASRDRGMVGNEKLFF
-	TRBV29-1	13	few	TRBJ1-2	TGCAGCGTTGAGCCTGGGGGCAACTATGGCTACACCTTC	CSVEPGGNYGYTF
TRBD2	TRBV7-2	15	-	TRBJ2-1	TGTGCCAGCAGCTTTACCATCGGGGGGAACAATGAGCAGTTCTTC	CASSFTIGGNNEQFF
TRBD1	TRBV19	15	-	TRBJ1-1	TGTGCCAGTAGTATTCTACCGGGACAGGGGGCTGAAGCTTTCTTT	CASSILPGQGAEAFF
-	TRBV5-8	15	few	TRBJ1-2	TGTGCCAGCAGCTTGTTGCTAGCAGGAGTCTCTGGCTACACCTTC	CASSLLLAGVSGYTF
-	TRBV19	18	-	TRBJ1-3	TGTGCCAGTAGTCTCCGCGGGCATACCTCAGACTATGGAAACACCATATATTTT	CASSLRGHTSDYGNTIYF
TRBD1	TRBV6-2/TRBV6-3	16	-	TRBJ2-7	TGTGCCAGCAGTTACGGAAACCGGGACAGGGGGAACGAGCAGTACTTC	CASSYGNRDRGNEQYF
-	TRBV9	15	-	TRBJ1-3	TGTGCCAGCAGCGTAGACGGGGTCGGTGGAAACACCATATATTTT	CASSVDGVGGNTIYF
-	TRBV30	13	-	TRBJ2-1	TGTGCCTGGAGTGTTCAGGTCCACAATGAGCAGTTCTTC	CAWSVQVHNEQFF
-	TRBV7-2	16	few	TRBJ1-4	TGTGCCAGCAGCTTAGCGCGGGGGGCTCAGCGTGAAAAACTGTTTTTT	CASSLARGAQREKLFF
-	TRBV11-3	15	-	TRBJ1-3	TGTGCCAGCAGCTTAGATACAGGGTTTGGAAACACCATATATTTT	CASSLDTGFGNTIYF
-	TRBV19	16	-	TRBJ1-3	TGTGCCAGTAGTATCCCTTTGGGGGGACTTGGAAACACCATATATTTT	CASSIPLGGLGNTIYF
-	TRBV5-1	14	-	TRBJ1-2	TGCGCCAGCAGCTTGGAGGGGCATACCTATGGCTACACCTTC	CASSLEGHTYGYTF
-	TRBV4-3	14	-	TRBJ1-1	TGCGCCAGCAGCCAACAGGGTTTGAACACTGAAGCTTTCTTT	CASSQQGLNTEAFF